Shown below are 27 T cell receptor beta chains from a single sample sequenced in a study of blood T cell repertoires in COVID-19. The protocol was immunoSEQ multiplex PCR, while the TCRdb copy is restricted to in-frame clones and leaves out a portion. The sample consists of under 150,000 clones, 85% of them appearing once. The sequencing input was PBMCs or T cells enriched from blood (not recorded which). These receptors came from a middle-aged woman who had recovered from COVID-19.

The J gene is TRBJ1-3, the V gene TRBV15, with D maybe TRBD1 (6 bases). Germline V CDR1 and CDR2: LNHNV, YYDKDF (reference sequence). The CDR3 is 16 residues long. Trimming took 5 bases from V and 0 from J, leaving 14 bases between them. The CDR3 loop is CATSGNRELSGNTIYF. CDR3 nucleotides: TGTGCCACCAGCGGCAACAGGGAACTCTCTGGAAACACCATATATTTT.

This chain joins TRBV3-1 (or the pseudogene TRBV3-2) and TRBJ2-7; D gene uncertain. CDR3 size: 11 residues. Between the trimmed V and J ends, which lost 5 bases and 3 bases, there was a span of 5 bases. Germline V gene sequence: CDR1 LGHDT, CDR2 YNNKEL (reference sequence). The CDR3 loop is CASSDNYEQYF. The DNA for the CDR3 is TGTGCCAGCAGCGACAACTACGAGCAGTACTTC.

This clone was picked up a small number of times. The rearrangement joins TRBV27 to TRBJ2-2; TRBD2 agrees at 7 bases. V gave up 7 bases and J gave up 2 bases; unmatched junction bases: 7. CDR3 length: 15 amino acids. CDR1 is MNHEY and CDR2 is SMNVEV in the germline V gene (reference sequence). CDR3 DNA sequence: TGTGCCAGCACCTGGGGGGGACCTAACACCGGGGAGCTGTTTTTT. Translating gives CASTWGGPNTGELFF.

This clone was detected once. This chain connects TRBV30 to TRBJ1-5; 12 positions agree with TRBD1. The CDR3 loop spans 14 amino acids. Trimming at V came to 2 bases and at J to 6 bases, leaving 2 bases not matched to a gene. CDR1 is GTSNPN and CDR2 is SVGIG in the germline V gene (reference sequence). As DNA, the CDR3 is TGTGCCTGGAGTTCGGGACAGGGGGCTCAGCCCCAGCATTTT. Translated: CAWSSGQGAQPQHF.

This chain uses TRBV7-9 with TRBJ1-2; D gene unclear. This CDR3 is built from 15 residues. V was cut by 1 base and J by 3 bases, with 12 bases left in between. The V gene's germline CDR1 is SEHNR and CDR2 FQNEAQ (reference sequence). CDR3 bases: TGTGCCAGCAGCTTAGGTTTAGGGAGCTACTATGGCTACACCTTC. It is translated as CASSLGLGSYYGYTF.

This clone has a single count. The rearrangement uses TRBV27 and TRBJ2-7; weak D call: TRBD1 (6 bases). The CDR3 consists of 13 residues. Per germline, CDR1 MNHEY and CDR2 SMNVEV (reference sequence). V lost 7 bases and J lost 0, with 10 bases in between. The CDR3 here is CASNRDNSYEQYF. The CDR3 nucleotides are TGTGCCAGCAATCGGGACAACTCCTACGAGCAGTACTTC.

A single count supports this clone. CDR3 region: CASSSTGYNQPQHF. CDR3 nucleotide sequence: TGTGCCAGCAGCTCGACAGGGTACAATCAGCCCCAGCATTTT. V gene TRBV5-6 combines with J gene TRBJ1-5, with 7 bases matching TRBD1. Germline V gives CDR1 SGHDT, CDR2 YYEEEE. Trimming removed 3 bases from V and 3 bases from J; junction bases left unmatched: 3. The CDR3 is made up of 14 amino acids.

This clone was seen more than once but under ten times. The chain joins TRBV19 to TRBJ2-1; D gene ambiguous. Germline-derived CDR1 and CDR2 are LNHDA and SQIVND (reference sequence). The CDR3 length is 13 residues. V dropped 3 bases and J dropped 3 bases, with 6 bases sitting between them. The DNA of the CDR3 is TGTGCCAGTAGTATGGAGATCTACAATGAGCAGTTCTTC. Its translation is CASSMEIYNEQFF.

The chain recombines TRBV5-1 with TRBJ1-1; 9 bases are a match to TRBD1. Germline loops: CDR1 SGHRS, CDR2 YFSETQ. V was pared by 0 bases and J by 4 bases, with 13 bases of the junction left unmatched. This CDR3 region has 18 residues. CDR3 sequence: CASSLAPPGQGWGTEAFF. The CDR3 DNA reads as TGCGCCAGCAGCTTGGCTCCCCCGGGACAGGGTTGGGGCACTGAAGCTTTCTTT.

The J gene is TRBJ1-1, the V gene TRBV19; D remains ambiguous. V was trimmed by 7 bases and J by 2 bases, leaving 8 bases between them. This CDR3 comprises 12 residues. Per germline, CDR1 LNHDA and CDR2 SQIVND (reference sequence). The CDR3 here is CASMAENTEAFF. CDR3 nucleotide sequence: TGTGCCAGTATGGCAGAAAACACTGAAGCTTTCTTT.

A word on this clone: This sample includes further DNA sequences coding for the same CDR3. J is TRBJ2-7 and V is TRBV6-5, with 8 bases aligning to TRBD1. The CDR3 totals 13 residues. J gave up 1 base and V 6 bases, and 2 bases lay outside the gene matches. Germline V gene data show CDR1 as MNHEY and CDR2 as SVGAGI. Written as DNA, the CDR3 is TGTGCCAGCAGATGGACAGGGTCCTACGAGCAGTACTTC. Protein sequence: CASRWTGSYEQYF.

CDR3 sequence: CASSPKTDQPQHF. DNA of the CDR3: TGTGCCAGCAGCCCAAAAACAGACCAGCCCCAGCATTTT. The chain recombines TRBV4-2 with TRBJ1-5, with D unclear. Deletions cut 4 bases from V and 7 bases from J, with 11 bases between. In germline, CDR1 is LGHNA, CDR2 YNFKEQ. This CDR3 contains 13 residues.

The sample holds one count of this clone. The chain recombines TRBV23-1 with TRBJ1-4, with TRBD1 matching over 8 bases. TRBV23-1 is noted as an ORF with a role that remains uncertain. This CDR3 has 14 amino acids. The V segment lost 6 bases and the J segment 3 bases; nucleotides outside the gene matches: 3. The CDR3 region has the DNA TGCGCCAGCAGCAGGGGGCGATCTAATGAAAAACTGTTTTTT. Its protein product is CASSRGRSNEKLFF.

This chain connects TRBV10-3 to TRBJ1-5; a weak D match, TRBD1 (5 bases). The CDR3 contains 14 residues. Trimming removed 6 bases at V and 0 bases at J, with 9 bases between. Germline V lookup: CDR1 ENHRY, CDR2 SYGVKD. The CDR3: CAIRGTGSNQPQHF. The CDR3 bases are TGTGCCATCAGGGGAACAGGTAGCAATCAGCCCCAGCATTTT.

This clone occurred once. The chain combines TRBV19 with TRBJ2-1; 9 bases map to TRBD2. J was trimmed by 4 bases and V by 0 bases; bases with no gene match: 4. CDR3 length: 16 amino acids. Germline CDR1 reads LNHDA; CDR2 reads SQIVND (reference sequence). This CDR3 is CASSIDSGGGYNEQFF. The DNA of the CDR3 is TGTGCCAGTAGTATAGATAGCGGGGGAGGTTACAATGAGCAGTTCTTC.

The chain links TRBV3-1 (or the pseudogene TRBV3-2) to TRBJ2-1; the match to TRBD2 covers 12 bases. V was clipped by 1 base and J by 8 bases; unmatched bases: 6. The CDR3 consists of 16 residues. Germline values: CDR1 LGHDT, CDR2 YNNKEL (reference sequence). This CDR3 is CASSQGRLAGVDEQFF. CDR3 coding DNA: TGTGCCAGCAGCCAAGGTCGACTAGCGGGAGTCGATGAGCAGTTCTTC.

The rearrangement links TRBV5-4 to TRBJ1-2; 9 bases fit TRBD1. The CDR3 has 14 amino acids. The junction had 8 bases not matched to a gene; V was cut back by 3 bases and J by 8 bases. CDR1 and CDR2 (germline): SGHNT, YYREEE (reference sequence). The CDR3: CASSYSQGAGGYTF. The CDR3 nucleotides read TGTGCCAGCAGCTACTCACAGGGGGCGGGCGGCTACACCTTC. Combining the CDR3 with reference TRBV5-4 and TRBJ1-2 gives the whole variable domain ETGVTQSPTHLIKTRGQQVTLRCSSQSGHNTVSWYQQALGQGPQFIFQYYREEENGRGNFPPRFSGLQFPNYSSELNVNALELDDSALYLCASSYSQGAGGYTFGSGTRLTVV.

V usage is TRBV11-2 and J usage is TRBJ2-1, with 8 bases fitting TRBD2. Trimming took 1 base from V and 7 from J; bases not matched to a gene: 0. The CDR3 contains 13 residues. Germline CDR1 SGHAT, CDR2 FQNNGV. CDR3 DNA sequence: TGTGCCAGCAGCTTAGGACTAGCGAATGAGCAGTTCTTC. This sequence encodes CASSLGLANEQFF. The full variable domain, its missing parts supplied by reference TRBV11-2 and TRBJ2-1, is EAGVAQSPRYKIIEKRQSVAFWCNPISGHATLYWYQQILGQGPKLLIQFQNNGVVDDSQLPKDRFSAERLKGVDSTLKIQPAKLEDSAVYLCASSLGLANEQFFGPGTRLTVL.

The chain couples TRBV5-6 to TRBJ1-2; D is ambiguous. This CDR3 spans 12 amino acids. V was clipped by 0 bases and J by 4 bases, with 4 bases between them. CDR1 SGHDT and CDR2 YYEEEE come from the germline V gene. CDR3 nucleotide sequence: TGTGCCAGCAGCTTGGCAGGCTATGGCTACACCTTC. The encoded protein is CASSLAGYGYTF.

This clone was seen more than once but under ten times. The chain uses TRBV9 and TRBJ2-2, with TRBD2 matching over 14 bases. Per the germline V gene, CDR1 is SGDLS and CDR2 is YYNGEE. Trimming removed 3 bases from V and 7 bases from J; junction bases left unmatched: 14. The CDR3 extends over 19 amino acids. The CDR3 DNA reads TGTGCCAGCAGCGCCCGGGACGGAGGACTAGCGGGAGGAGGCGGGGAGCTGTTTTTT. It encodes CASSARDGGLAGGGGELFF.

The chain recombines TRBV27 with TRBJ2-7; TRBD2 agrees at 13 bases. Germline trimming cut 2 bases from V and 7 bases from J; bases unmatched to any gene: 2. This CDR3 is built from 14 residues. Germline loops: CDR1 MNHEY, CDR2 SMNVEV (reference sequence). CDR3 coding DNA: TGTGCCAGCAGTTTACGACTAGCGGGAGGAGAGCAGTACTTC. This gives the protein CASSLRLAGGEQYF.

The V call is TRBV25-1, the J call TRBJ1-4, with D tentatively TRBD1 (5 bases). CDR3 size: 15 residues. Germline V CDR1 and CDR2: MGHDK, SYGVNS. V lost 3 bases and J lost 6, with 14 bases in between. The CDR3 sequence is CASSDWGEEDEKLFF. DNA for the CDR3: TGTGCCAGCAGTGATTGGGGGGAGGAGGATGAAAAACTGTTTTTT.

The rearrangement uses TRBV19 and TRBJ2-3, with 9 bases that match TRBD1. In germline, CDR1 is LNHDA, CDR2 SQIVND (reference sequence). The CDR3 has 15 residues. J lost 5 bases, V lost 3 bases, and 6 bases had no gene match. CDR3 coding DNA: TGTGCCAGTAGTATGGGCACAGGGGGCGGAGATACGCAGTATTTT. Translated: CASSMGTGGGDTQYF.

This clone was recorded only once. The CDR3 nucleotides are TGTGCCAGCAGCCCGGAATCCGGGGGAGGGGAAGCTTTCTTT. It yields the protein CASSPESGGGEAFF. This chain joins TRBV3-1 (or the pseudogene TRBV3-2) and TRBJ1-1; TRBD1 is a possible D gene (5 bases). The CDR3 covers 14 residues. From germline, CDR1 is LGHDT and CDR2 YNNKEL (reference sequence). V lost 4 bases and J 8 bases, leaving 17 bases between the germline ends.

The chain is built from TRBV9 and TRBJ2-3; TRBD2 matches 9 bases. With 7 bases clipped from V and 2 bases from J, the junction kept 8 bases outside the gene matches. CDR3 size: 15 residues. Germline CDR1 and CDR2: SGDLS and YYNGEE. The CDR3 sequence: CASGRTSANTDTQYF. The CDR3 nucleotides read TGTGCCAGCGGGAGGACTAGCGCCAACACAGATACGCAGTATTTT. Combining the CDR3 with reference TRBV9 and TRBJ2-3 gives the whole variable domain DSGVTQTPKHLITATGQRVTLRCSPRSGDLSVYWYQQSLDQGLQFLIQYYNGEERAKGNILERFSAQQFPDLHSELNLSSLELGDSALYFCASGRTSANTDTQYFGPGTRLTVL.

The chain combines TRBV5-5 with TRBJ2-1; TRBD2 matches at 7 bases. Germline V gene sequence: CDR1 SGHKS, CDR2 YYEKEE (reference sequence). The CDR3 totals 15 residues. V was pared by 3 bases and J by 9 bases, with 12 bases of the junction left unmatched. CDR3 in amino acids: CASSSASGIEFEQFF. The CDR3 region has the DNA TGTGCCAGCAGCTCCGCTAGCGGAATTGAGTTTGAGCAGTTCTTC. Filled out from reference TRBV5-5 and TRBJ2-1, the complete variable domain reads DAGVTQSPTHLIKTRGQQVTLRCSPISGHKSVSWYQQVLGQGPQFIFQYYEKEERGRGNFPDRFSARQFPNYSSELNVNALLLGDSALYLCASSSASGIEFEQFFGPGTRLTVL.

Here the CDR3 reads CASSPEGRKTDTQYF. CDR3 in DNA: TGTGCCAGCAGCCCGGAGGGCCGAAAGACAGATACGCAGTATTTT. V is TRBV11-2 and J is TRBJ2-3, with TRBD2 as a possible D gene (6 bases). Germline V CDR1 and CDR2: SGHAT, FQNNGV. The CDR3 length is 15 residues. V lost 5 bases, J lost 3 bases, and 15 bases lay in between.